A single sample gave rise to the 6 T cell receptor beta chains below, sequenced in a study of PD-L1 blockade in urothelial cancer. Produced via immunoSEQ multiplex PCR; TCRdb's table is partial and in-frame only. This table holds about 45,000 clones, 88% found once. This material consisted of PBMCs, taken around atezolizumab (anti-PD-L1) treatment. The receptors come from an older man with urothelial cancer.

V gene TRBV14 combines with J gene TRBJ1-1; 10 nucleotides align to TRBD1. Trimming at V came to 4 bases and at J to 3 bases, leaving 11 bases not matched to a gene. The CDR3 has 17 amino acids. From germline, CDR1 is SGHDN and CDR2 FVKESK. In DNA, the CDR3 is TGTGCCAGCAGCCGGACCGGGACAGGGGCCTGGTACACTGAAGCTTTCTTT. Translated, it gives CASSRTGTGAWYTEAFF. Looking up the rest from reference TRBV14 and TRBJ1-1 gives the full variable domain: EAGVTQFPSHSVIEKGQTVTLRCDPISGHDNLYWYRRVMGKEIKFLLHFVKESKQDESGMPNNRFLAERTGGTYSTLKVQPAELEDSGVYFCASSRTGTGAWYTEAFFGQGTRLTVV.

The chain links TRBV19 to TRBJ2-2; no clear D gene. This CDR3 region has 14 residues. Trimming left V 10 bases short and J 0 bases short, with 12 bases between. Per the germline V gene, CDR1 is LNHDA and CDR2 is SQIVND (reference sequence). CDR3 protein: CAIKPGANTGELFF. CDR3 DNA: TGTGCCATCAAGCCCGGAGCGAACACCGGGGAGCTGTTTTTT.

Only one count was recorded for this clone. V usage is TRBV5-5 and J usage is TRBJ2-2, with 7 bases aligning to TRBD1. V trimming: 3 bases; J trimming: 3 bases; junction bases outside the gene matches: 2. From germline, CDR1 is SGHKS and CDR2 YYEKEE (reference sequence). This CDR3 region has 14 residues. The CDR3 loop reads CASSWGQHTGELFF. In DNA form, the CDR3 reads TGTGCCAGCAGCTGGGGACAGCACACCGGGGAGCTGTTTTTT. The full variable domain, rest sourced from reference TRBV5-5 and TRBJ2-2, is DAGVTQSPTHLIKTRGQQVTLRCSPISGHKSVSWYQQVLGQGPQFIFQYYEKEERGRGNFPDRFSARQFPNYSSELNVNALLLGDSALYLCASSWGQHTGELFFGEGSRLTVL.

The V gene is TRBV12-5, the J gene TRBJ2-1, with D perhaps matching TRBD2 (6 bases). V was shortened by 5 bases and J by 4 bases, with 15 bases between the two germline ends. Germline lookup yields CDR1 LGHNT and CDR2 FRNRAP. The CDR3 sequence is 15 residues long. The CDR3 DNA reads TGTGCTAGTGGTATGGACGGAGGGGCTTACAATGAGCAGTTCTTC. Translated: CASGMDGGAYNEQFF.

In its sample, this clone was seen once. V and J are TRBV28 and TRBJ1-5; the match to TRBD1 covers 10 bases. The CDR3 contains 14 residues. The J segment lost 5 bases and the V segment lost 5 bases, leaving 3 bases of the junction unmatched. The germline V gene encodes CDR1 MDHEN and CDR2 SYDVKM. CDR3 coding DNA: TGTGCCAGCAGTCCGACAGGGGGCGATCAGCCCCAGCATTTT. The encoded protein is CASSPTGGDQPQHF.

The CDR3 sequence: CASSFDRAYEQYF. CDR3 nucleotide sequence: TGCGCCAGCAGCTTTGACAGGGCCTACGAGCAGTACTTC. J is TRBJ2-7 and V is TRBV5-1; 7 bases are a match to TRBD1. Germline V CDR1 and CDR2: SGHRS, YFSETQ. Germline trimming cut 2 bases from V and 2 bases from J; bases unmatched to any gene: 1. The CDR3 spans 13 residues.